This record looks at one T cell receptor (beta chain) sequence and its context. The protocol was immunoSEQ multiplex PCR, while the TCRdb copy is restricted to in-frame clones and leaves out a portion. The sample includes 180,000 or so clones, around 87% seen only once; the top ten take 0.99%. There are 12 residues in the CDR3. V gave up 11 bases and J gave up 1 base; unmatched junction bases: 3. CDR1 is MNHEY and CDR2 is SVGAGI in the germline V gene. These data are taken from a study of blood T cell repertoires in COVID-19. Study summary: Sites in the United States, Italy and Spain provided acute and convalescent COVID-19 samples. The cDNA or gDNA used as material had been derived from T cells, B-cell-depleted T cells, or PBMCs.

The sample was peripheral blood. This TCR came from a man aged 18 to 30 with acute or convalescent COVID-19. V usage is TRBV6-5 and J usage is TRBJ2-3; TRBD2 agrees at 7 bases. Written as DNA, the CDR3 is TGTGCCGGGGAGGGGCGCACAGATACGCAGTATTTT. It codes for CAGEGRTDTQYF.